Shown below are 27 T cell receptor beta chains from a single sample sequenced in a study of blood T cell repertoires in COVID-19. Using immunoSEQ multiplex PCR, the repertoire was profiled, and TCRdb retains in-frame clones only, with some absent. The profile shows around 240,000 clones, approximately 80% of them singletons. Source material: peripheral blood. These receptors all come from a woman aged 50 to 60 with acute or convalescent COVID-19.

The chain joins TRBV11-3 to TRBJ2-3, with 9 bases that match TRBD1. Germline V gives CDR1 SGHNT, CDR2 YENEEA. V lost 6 bases, J lost 4 bases, and 8 bases stayed unmatched. The length of the CDR3 is 15 residues. As DNA, the CDR3 is TGTGCCAGCAGTCAAGGGACAGGGAGAGCAGATACGCAGTATTTT. Amino acids: CASSQGTGRADTQYF.

This clone came up once. The chain joins TRBV2 to TRBJ2-1, with D uncertain. This CDR3 has 14 residues. Germline V gene lookup returns CDR1 SNHLY and CDR2 FYNNEI. V was trimmed by 4 bases and J by 0 bases, leaving 7 bases between them. The CDR3 loop reads CASSVAGSYNEQFF. The CDR3 DNA reads as TGTGCCAGCAGTGTAGCCGGCTCCTACAATGAGCAGTTCTTC.

This clone was detected once. One junction end does not reproduce the germline sequence, and a read error may be involved. V usage is TRBV15 and J usage is TRBJ1-1; D uncertain. CDR3 length: 13 amino acids. In germline, CDR1 is LNHNV, CDR2 YYDKDF (reference sequence). CDR3 coding DNA: TGTGCCACCAGCAGAGCCGCCGCGGCGCCCATAATCTTT. This gives the protein CATSRAAAAPIIF.

This rearrangement joins TRBV19 to TRBJ1-2, with D perhaps matching TRBD1 (6 bases). Per the germline V gene, CDR1 is LNHDA and CDR2 is SQIVND (reference sequence). V lost 6 bases and J lost 7, with 21 bases in between. This CDR3 region has 15 residues. CDR3 sequence (DNA): TGTGCCAGTAGGTCTATGGCAGGGGCTCCTATTGGCTACACCTTC. This translates into CASRSMAGAPIGYTF.

This clone showed up just a few times. The CDR3 sequence: CASSSMMGQGSYTF. The CDR3 bases are TGTGCCAGCAGCTCGATGATGGGACAGGGAAGCTACACCTTC. V is TRBV7-2 and J is TRBJ1-2, with TRBD1 matching 9 bases. J gave up 9 bases and V 4 bases, and 9 bases lay outside the gene matches. Germline V gene data show CDR1 as SGHTA and CDR2 as FQGNSA. The CDR3 extends over 14 amino acids.

This chain connects TRBV6-4 to TRBJ2-7; D unresolved. Germline CDR1 and CDR2: MRHNA and SNTAGT. Trimming left V 7 bases short and J 0 bases short, with 13 bases between. This CDR3 spans 14 amino acids. CDR3 region: CASTTQRSSYEQYF. CDR3 coding DNA: TGTGCCAGCACGACGCAACGGAGCTCCTACGAGCAGTACTTC.

Concerning this clone: In the same sample, other DNA sequences code for this CDR3. The rearrangement uses TRBV6-5 and TRBJ1-1; weak D call: TRBD1 (5 bases). Germline V CDR1 and CDR2: MNHEY, SVGAGI. Deletions cut 2 bases from V and 1 base from J, with 8 bases between. The CDR3 length is 14 residues. CDR3 DNA sequence: TGTGCCAGCAGTTACAGGGGCCAGAACACTGAAGCTTTCTTT. It is translated as CASSYRGQNTEAFF.

The chain employs TRBV18 and TRBJ2-7; 13 bases align to TRBD2. Germline trimming cut 3 bases from V and 5 bases from J; bases unmatched to any gene: 4. The CDR3 has 15 amino acids. Germline CDR1 KGHSH, CDR2 LQKENI. The CDR3 protein is CASSPGTSGVHEQYF. The CDR3 region has the DNA TGTGCCAGCTCACCTGGGACTAGCGGGGTCCACGAGCAGTACTTC.

V is TRBV2 and J is TRBJ1-4; 9 bases are shared with TRBD1. CDR1 and CDR2 (germline): SNHLY, FYNNEI. The CDR3 spans 15 residues. V was pared by 3 bases and J by 3 bases, with 2 bases of the junction left unmatched. CDR3 coding DNA: TGTGCCAGCAGTGACCGGACAGGGGCTAATGAAAAACTGTTTTTT. Translation: CASSDRTGANEKLFF.

CDR3 region: CASGPRTGATNEKLFF. CDR3 nucleotide sequence: TGTGCCAGCGGACCCCGAACAGGGGCAACTAATGAAAAACTGTTTTTT. This chain joins TRBV9 and TRBJ1-4, with 7 positions matching TRBD1. CDR3 size: 16 residues. The germline gives CDR1 SGDLS, CDR2 YYNGEE. V shed 7 bases, J shed 0 bases, and the junction held 9 bases outside the gene matches.

The J gene is TRBJ1-4, the V gene TRBV2; unclear D gene. Looked up from germline, CDR1 is SNHLY and CDR2 is FYNNEI. This CDR3 comprises 15 residues. Deletions cut 4 bases from V and 5 bases from J, with 14 bases between. DNA for the CDR3: TGTGCCAGCAGTGCCCTCCCGGGAAGAAATGAAAAACTGTTTTTT. It specifies CASSALPGRNEKLFF.

The chain links TRBV7-2 to TRBJ1-1; 10 bases align to TRBD1. In germline, CDR1 is SGHTA, CDR2 FQGNSA. J gave up 5 bases and V 1 base, and 4 bases lay outside the gene matches. This CDR3 region has 15 residues. CDR3: CASSLVPDRGTEAFF. The CDR3 DNA follows: TGTGCCAGCAGCTTAGTTCCGGACAGGGGGACTGAAGCTTTCTTT.

The chain recombines TRBV12-3 or TRBV12-4 with TRBJ1-4, with unresolved D. The V gene lost 2 bases and the J gene lost 10 bases, with 11 bases spanning the gap. CDR3 size: 13 residues. CDR3 in DNA: TGTGCCAGCAGTTTAACCACCCGGGGAAAACTGTTTTTT. Translation gives CASSLTTRGKLFF.

This chain uses TRBV27 with TRBJ2-6; TRBD1 agrees at 7 bases. The V gene's germline CDR1 is MNHEY and CDR2 SMNVEV (reference sequence). V gave up 8 bases and J gave up 0 bases; unmatched junction bases: 7. CDR3 length equals 16 residues. CDR3 amino acids: CASSGTVFSGANVLTF. Here the CDR3 DNA reads TGTGCCAGCTCCGGGACAGTTTTCTCTGGGGCCAACGTCCTGACTTTC.

V and J are TRBV5-1 and TRBJ2-7; perhaps TRBD2 as D (6 bases). The CDR3 extends over 15 amino acids. Trimming cost V 0 bases and J 4 bases, with 14 bases left between them. The germline V gene encodes CDR1 SGHRS and CDR2 YFSETQ. CDR3: CASSLDMRGPYEQYF. CDR3 coding DNA: TGCGCCAGCAGCTTGGACATGCGGGGTCCATACGAGCAGTACTTC.

In this sample, this clone turned up once. CDR3 residues: CAWTGQENSPLHF. In DNA, the CDR3 is TGTGCCTGGACTGGACAGGAGAACTCACCCCTCCACTTT. J is TRBJ1-6 and V is TRBV30, with 7 bases fitting TRBD1. V was pared by 4 bases and J by 10 bases, with 7 bases of the junction left unmatched. CDR3 length equals 13 residues. From germline, CDR1 is GTSNPN and CDR2 SVGIG (reference sequence).

V usage is TRBV3-1 (or the pseudogene TRBV3-2) and J usage is TRBJ2-1; tentatively, D is TRBD2 (5 bases). This CDR3 region has 15 residues. The V end lost 0 bases, the J end lost 1 base, and 7 bases lay between the germline ends. Germline assignment: CDR1 LGHDT and CDR2 YNNKEL (reference sequence). The CDR3 here is CASSQDTSSYNEQFF. The DNA for the CDR3 is TGTGCCAGCAGCCAAGACACTAGTTCCTACAATGAGCAGTTCTTC.

The V gene is TRBV5-1, the J gene TRBJ1-2; no definite D call. CDR1 is SGHRS, CDR2 YFSETQ, per germline. The CDR3 runs 16 residues. V was clipped by 0 bases and J by 2 bases, with 14 bases between them. CDR3 region: CASSLVRGGKNYGYTF. CDR3 nucleotides: TGCGCCAGCAGCTTGGTTCGGGGAGGAAAAAACTATGGCTACACCTTC.

The rearrangement uses TRBV18 and TRBJ2-3, with D tentatively TRBD1 (5 bases). This CDR3 contains 14 residues. Trimming cost V 4 bases and J 2 bases, with 10 bases left between them. The germline gives CDR1 KGHSH, CDR2 LQKENI. CDR3 nucleotide sequence: TGTGCCAGCTCACTACGGACACTCACAGATACGCAGTATTTT. Protein sequence: CASSLRTLTDTQYF.

The genes are TRBV7-3 and TRBJ2-1; maybe TRBD2 (6 bases). CDR1 SGHTA and CDR2 FQGTGA come from the germline V gene. Trimming took 3 bases from V and 7 from J, leaving 16 bases between them. The CDR3 loop spans 15 amino acids. This chain's CDR3 is CASSFGGTGLNEQFF. The CDR3 bases are TGTGCCAGCAGCTTCGGGGGTACAGGTTTGAATGAGCAGTTCTTC.

The chain couples TRBV7-9 to TRBJ1-2; 8 bases are a match to TRBD1. The CDR3 totals 14 residues. V lost 1 base to trimming and J lost 8 bases; unmatched junction nucleotides: 6. The V gene's germline CDR1 is SEHNR and CDR2 FQNEAQ (reference sequence). CDR3 bases: TGTGCCAGCAGCTTAGGGCTGGACAGGGTGGGCTACACCTTC. This codes for CASSLGLDRVGYTF. The variable domain in full, completed from reference TRBV7-9 and TRBJ1-2, reads DTGVSQNPRHKITKRGQNVTFRCDPISEHNRLYWYRQTLGQGPEFLTYFQNEAQLEKSRLLSDRFSAERPKGSFSTLEIQRTEQGDSAMYLCASSLGLDRVGYTFGSGTRLTVV.

The chain uses TRBV6-4 and TRBJ2-7, with TRBD2 matching over 13 bases. Trimming removed 2 bases from V and 3 bases from J; junction bases left unmatched: 1. Germline loops: CDR1 MRHNA, CDR2 SNTAGT. This CDR3 contains 15 residues. CDR3 loop: CASSDRLAGGYEQYF. The CDR3 DNA follows: TGTGCCAGCAGTGACCGACTAGCGGGAGGCTACGAGCAGTACTTC.

CDR3 amino acids: CASSFGFTGELFF. The CDR3 nucleotides are TGTGCCAGCAGTTTCGGGTTCACCGGGGAGCTGTTTTTT. The chain combines TRBV28 with TRBJ2-2; no firm D call. The V end was cut by 3 bases, the J end by 4 bases, with 6 bases between. This CDR3 is built from 13 residues. Germline CDR1 MDHEN, CDR2 SYDVKM.

The CDR3 sequence: CASSPGTDSSTDTQYF. CDR3 DNA sequence: TGTGCCAGCTCCCCAGGGACAGACTCTAGCACAGATACGCAGTATTTT. The V gene is TRBV18, the J gene TRBJ2-3; 7 nucleotides agree with TRBD1. Looked up from germline, CDR1 is KGHSH and CDR2 is LQKENI. Losses at the gene ends were 6 bases for V and 0 bases for J; bases not matched to a gene: 9. There are 16 residues in the CDR3.

The CDR3 DNA follows: TGCGCCAGCAGCCCGGGACAGACAGACACCGGGGAGCTGTTTTTT. Translation: CASSPGQTDTGELFF. This chain links TRBV5-1 with TRBJ2-2; 7 nucleotides align to TRBD1. Per the germline V gene, CDR1 is SGHRS and CDR2 is YFSETQ. This CDR3 region has 15 residues. Unmatched junction bases numbered 6, after V lost 4 bases and J lost 3 bases.

The J gene is TRBJ2-3, the V gene TRBV13; tentative D call: TRBD2 (7 bases). Trimming took 2 bases from V and 2 from J, leaving 23 bases between them. The germline gives CDR1 PRHDT, CDR2 FYEKMQ (reference sequence). There are 19 residues in the CDR3. The CDR3 DNA reads as TGTGCCAGCAGCTTATTCCTTCGTTGGGGGGGCGCATACACAGATACGCAGTATTTT. Protein: CASSLFLRWGGAYTDTQYF.

This chain connects TRBV28 to TRBJ1-6; 8 nucleotides match TRBD1. CDR1 MDHEN and CDR2 SYDVKM come from the germline V gene. The CDR3 totals 18 residues. V dropped 4 bases and J dropped 0; count of bases not matched to a gene: 8. Written as DNA, the CDR3 is TGTGCCAGCAGTTCCCGGACAGGGAGGGACTCCTATAATTCACCCCTCCACTTT. It codes for CASSSRTGRDSYNSPLHF.